This entry lists 28 T cell receptor beta chains sequenced from one sample in a study of cytomegalovirus exposure and HLA in healthy donors. Only in-frame clones appear in the TCRdb table, and some are missing; sequencing was by immunoSEQ multiplex PCR. Altogether about 73,000 clones are present, roughly 89% being singletons, with the ten largest covering approximately 4.2%. The sample taken for sequencing was PBMCs. The receptors were sampled from a woman in her late teens or twenties in good health and CMV-seropositive.

The chain uses TRBV6-5 and TRBJ2-7; 10 bases align to TRBD1. The V segment lost 6 bases and the J segment 3 bases; nucleotides outside the gene matches: 5. This CDR3 region has 14 residues. CDR1 is MNHEY and CDR2 is SVGAGI in the germline V gene. CDR3 amino acids: CASSPGDRGYEQYF. The DNA for the CDR3 is TGTGCCAGCAGCCCCGGGGACAGGGGCTACGAGCAGTACTTC.

This chain connects TRBV28 to TRBJ2-7; 7 bases agree with TRBD1. This CDR3 comprises 14 residues. The V and J ends lost 5 bases and 3 bases, in that order; junction bases with no gene match: 7. Germline CDR1 reads MDHEN; CDR2 reads SYDVKM. The CDR3 sequence is CASSRIDRVYEQYF. The CDR3 coding sequence is TGTGCCAGCAGTCGTATTGACAGGGTCTACGAGCAGTACTTC.

V and J are TRBV5-5 and TRBJ2-5; 10 positions match TRBD1. CDR3 length: 13 residues. The germline CDR1 and CDR2 sequences are SGHKS and YYEKEE (reference sequence). Trimming cost V 3 bases and J 5 bases; bases outside gene matches: 1. The CDR3 loop reads CASSWGQGETQYF. In DNA, the CDR3 is TGTGCCAGCAGCTGGGGACAGGGGGAGACCCAGTACTTC.

This sequence joins TRBV6-5 and TRBJ2-7; D not resolved. Trimming pared 4 bases from V and 5 bases from J, leaving 18 bases between. The V gene's germline CDR1 is MNHEY and CDR2 SVGAGI. The CDR3 consists of 15 residues. CDR3 sequence reads: CASSFSSSTPHEQYF. In DNA form, the CDR3 reads TGTGCCAGCAGTTTTAGTTCCTCAACTCCACACGAGCAGTACTTC.

The chain employs TRBV7-9 and TRBJ2-7; tentative D call: TRBD1 (5 bases). The length of the CDR3 is 13 residues. V was trimmed by 5 bases and J by 3 bases, leaving 11 bases between them. The V gene's germline CDR1 is SEHNR and CDR2 FQNEAQ (reference sequence). CDR3 region: CASSITRDYEQYF. Here the CDR3 DNA reads TGTGCCAGCAGCATAACCAGGGACTACGAGCAGTACTTC.

The chain employs TRBV28 and TRBJ1-1; TRBD1 matches at 8 bases. CDR1 is MDHEN, CDR2 SYDVKM, per germline. CDR3 length equals 14 residues. Trimming at V came to 4 bases and at J to 6 bases, leaving 7 bases not matched to a gene. CDR3 sequence (DNA): TGTGCCAGCAGTTATAGCACAGGGGGGGCTGAAGCTTTCTTT. Protein: CASSYSTGGAEAFF.

This clone turned up a few times. This rearrangement joins TRBV11-2 to TRBJ1-3, with D hard to call. CDR3 length: 15 residues. V shed 7 bases and J shed 2 bases, with 15 bases lying between them. The germline V gene encodes CDR1 SGHAT and CDR2 FQNNGV. In DNA form, the CDR3 reads TGTGCCAGCACTTCTCCCCGGAGACCTGGAAACACCATATATTTT. Residues: CASTSPRRPGNTIYF.

This chain joins TRBV27 and TRBJ2-1, with 10 bases aligning to TRBD2. With 0 bases clipped from V and 6 bases from J, the junction kept 5 bases outside the gene matches. CDR3 length: 16 amino acids. Germline V lookup: CDR1 MNHEY, CDR2 SMNVEV (reference sequence). CDR3 coding DNA: TGTGCCAGCAGTTTATCTCCTAGCGGGAGTTTCAATGAGCAGTTCTTC. This gives the protein CASSLSPSGSFNEQFF.

V and J are TRBV27 and TRBJ2-5, with D tentatively TRBD2 (6 bases). Looked up from germline, CDR1 is MNHEY and CDR2 is SMNVEV (reference sequence). V was clipped by 0 bases and J by 5 bases, with 10 bases between them. The length of the CDR3 is 14 residues. CDR3 region: CASSLSAGLETQYF. In nucleotides, the CDR3 is TGTGCCAGCAGTTTATCGGCGGGGTTGGAGACCCAGTACTTC.

This chain connects TRBV1 to TRBJ1-3; the D segment call TRBD1 is taken from the table without a DNA check. TRBV1 is deemed a pseudogene. The CDR3 spans 18 residues. In nucleotides, the CDR3 is TGCACCAGCAGCCGCGGGACAGGGGCTGAGGAAACTGGAAACACCATATATTTT. As protein: CTSSRGTGAEETGNTIYF.

In nucleotides, the CDR3 is TGTGCCACCAGCAGAGGACAGGGGGGCGCTTATCAGCCCCAGCATTTT. This sequence encodes CATSRGQGGAYQPQHF. This chain links TRBV15 with TRBJ1-5, with 9 bases fitting TRBD1. The CDR3 length is 16 residues. Unmatched junction bases numbered 6, after V lost 1 base and J lost 5 bases. Per the germline V gene, CDR1 is LNHNV and CDR2 is YYDKDF (reference sequence).

The chain couples TRBV19 to TRBJ1-1; 11 bases align to TRBD1. Trimming cost V 5 bases and J 3 bases; bases outside gene matches: 5. This CDR3 spans 15 amino acids. Germline CDR1 and CDR2: LNHDA and SQIVND (reference sequence). The CDR3 is CASSPRGQGDTEAFF. In DNA, the CDR3 is TGTGCCAGTAGTCCCAGGGGACAGGGGGACACTGAAGCTTTCTTT.

This sequence joins TRBV11-2 and TRBJ2-7; a weak D match, TRBD2 (6 bases). The ends were cut back, 3 bases at V and 3 bases at J, with 15 bases in the middle. The CDR3 contains 15 residues. Germline V gene sequence: CDR1 SGHAT, CDR2 FQNNGV. The CDR3 DNA is TGTGCCAGCAGCTTCCCCGGGAGAGGGCACTACGAGCAGTACTTC. This sequence encodes CASSFPGRGHYEQYF.

This chain joins TRBV18 and TRBJ1-5; D uncertain. The CDR3 spans 13 residues. The V gene's germline CDR1 is KGHSH and CDR2 LQKENI. The germline V and J ends were trimmed by 4 bases and 7 bases, with 11 bases remaining between them. The CDR3 sequence is CASSRTQYQPQHF. The CDR3 DNA sequence: TGTGCCAGCTCACGAACACAGTACCAGCCCCAGCATTTT.

This rearrangement joins TRBV9 to TRBJ2-5; TRBD1 aligns across 10 bases. CDR1 and CDR2 from the germline V gene are SGDLS and YYNGEE. V shed 2 bases, J shed 4 bases, and the junction held 5 bases outside the gene matches. This CDR3 contains 15 residues. CDR3 nucleotide sequence: TGTGCCAGCAGCGTCCAAGGACAGGGGGGAGAGACCCAGTACTTC. It codes for CASSVQGQGGETQYF. The full variable domain, in which reference TRBV9 and TRBJ2-5 provide the parts outside the CDR3, is DSGVTQTPKHLITATGQRVTLRCSPRSGDLSVYWYQQSLDQGLQFLIQYYNGEERAKGNILERFSAQQFPDLHSELNLSSLELGDSALYFCASSVQGQGGETQYFGPGTRLLVL.

V usage is TRBV11-1 and J usage is TRBJ1-1; 9 bases line up with TRBD1. The germline CDR1 and CDR2 sequences are SGHAT and FQDESV (reference sequence). This CDR3 is 14 amino acids long. Trimming cost V 7 bases and J 8 bases; bases outside gene matches: 11. The CDR3 reads CASKLNSGQGEAFF. In DNA form, the CDR3 reads TGTGCCAGCAAACTGAACTCCGGACAGGGGGAAGCTTTCTTT.

The V gene is TRBV6-6, the J gene TRBJ2-7; tentatively, D is TRBD2 (5 bases). The V gene's germline CDR1 is MNHNY and CDR2 SVGAGI (reference sequence). This CDR3 contains 12 residues. V lost 5 bases, J lost 6 bases, and 11 bases lay in between. CDR3 coding DNA: TGTGCCAGCAGTCGAGCGGTGTCCGAGCAGTACTTC. Amino acids: CASSRAVSEQYF.

The J gene is TRBJ2-1, the V gene TRBV7-2, with 7 bases identical to TRBD2. The CDR3 totals 12 residues. Germline V gene sequence: CDR1 SGHTA, CDR2 FQGNSA. Trimming removed 3 bases from V and 11 bases from J; junction bases left unmatched: 4. CDR3 loop: CASSLPAGQQFF. DNA for the CDR3: TGTGCCAGCAGCTTGCCAGCGGGGCAGCAGTTCTTC.

The rearrangement joins TRBV5-6 to TRBJ1-3; D is unclear. Germline V gene sequence: CDR1 SGHDT, CDR2 YYEEEE. Between the trimmed V and J ends, which lost 4 bases and 0 bases, there was a span of 11 bases. The CDR3 extends over 15 amino acids. The CDR3 region has the DNA TGTGCCAGCAGCGGAGTGTGGAGCTCTGGAAACACCATATATTTT. Its translation is CASSGVWSSGNTIYF.

The V and J genes are TRBV19 and TRBJ2-7; D gene ambiguous. Germline V gene data show CDR1 as LNHDA and CDR2 as SQIVND (reference sequence). Trimming removed 3 bases from V and 7 bases from J, with 16 bases in between. The CDR3 consists of 14 residues. The CDR3 nucleotides read TGTGCCAGTAGTATGCGGAACGGCGTGGAGGAGCAGTACTTC. Translating gives CASSMRNGVEEQYF.

The J gene is TRBJ2-1, the V gene TRBV11-2; 7 nucleotides line up with TRBD2. The CDR3 consists of 18 residues. The V gene's germline CDR1 is SGHAT and CDR2 FQNNGV. V lost 1 base and J lost 2; bases outside the gene matches: 11. This CDR3 reads CASSLGLAELTTYNEQFF. The CDR3 nucleotides read TGTGCCAGCAGCTTAGGACTAGCCGAACTCACGACCTACAATGAGCAGTTCTTC.

This clone appeared a few times. The chain recombines TRBV4-1 with TRBJ2-7, with 7 bases lining up with TRBD1. Germline values: CDR1 MGHRA, CDR2 YSYEKL. Trimming removed 3 bases from V and 6 bases from J; junction bases left unmatched: 14. CDR3 length: 16 amino acids. The CDR3 loop reads CASSQGKGQVPSEQYF. The CDR3 bases are TGCGCCAGCAGCCAGGGGAAAGGACAGGTCCCAAGCGAGCAGTACTTC.

This chain connects TRBV19 to TRBJ1-2, with 11 nucleotides matching TRBD1. This CDR3 contains 19 residues. CDR1 and CDR2 from the germline V gene are LNHDA and SQIVND (reference sequence). Trimming took 7 bases from V and 1 from J; bases not matched to a gene: 17. The CDR3 is CASNLHMTPGTGGNYGYTF. Here the CDR3 DNA reads TGTGCCAGTAACCTCCATATGACTCCCGGGACAGGGGGTAACTATGGCTACACCTTC.

The chain couples TRBV6-1 to TRBJ1-4; D is ambiguous. The CDR3 spans 14 residues. The ends were cut back, 7 bases at V and 7 bases at J, with 16 bases in the middle. Looked up from germline, CDR1 is MNHNS and CDR2 is SASEGT. CDR3 sequence reads: CASNLKRVGEKLFF. DNA of the CDR3: TGTGCCAGCAACCTCAAAAGAGTTGGTGAAAAACTGTTTTTT.

This chain uses TRBV21-1 with TRBJ2-3; TRBD2 is the table's D call, not checked against the DNA. TRBV21-1 is a pseudogene segment. The CDR3 runs 15 residues. The CDR3 nucleotides read TGTGCCAGCAGCGATCTAGTGCCCTCCACAGATACGCAGTATTTT. It specifies CASSDLVPSTDTQYF.

The rearrangement joins TRBV18 to TRBJ2-7; 8 bases fit TRBD1. J gave up 2 bases and V 3 bases, and 15 bases lay outside the gene matches. The CDR3 consists of 18 residues. The germline CDR1 and CDR2 sequences are KGHSH and LQKENI. The CDR3 is CASSPIRPGQASAYEQYF. CDR3 in DNA: TGTGCCAGCTCACCTATACGACCGGGACAGGCCTCGGCCTACGAGCAGTACTTC.

This chain uses TRBV30 with TRBJ2-7; D unclear. The V end was cut by 0 bases, the J end by 3 bases, with 9 bases between. CDR3 length: 13 amino acids. The germline gives CDR1 GTSNPN, CDR2 SVGIG (reference sequence). CDR3 nucleotides: TGTGCCTGGAGTGTACGGTCTAACTACGAGCAGTACTTC. Translation: CAWSVRSNYEQYF.

The CDR3 bases are TGTGCCAGTAGTATCGAACCGGGCGGGAATCAGCCCCAGCATTTT. It translates to CASSIEPGGNQPQHF. This chain uses TRBV19 with TRBJ1-5; no reliable D call. This CDR3 comprises 15 residues. V dropped 3 bases and J dropped 4 bases, with 13 bases sitting between them. Looked up from germline, CDR1 is LNHDA and CDR2 is SQIVND (reference sequence). Complete variable domain (other parts from reference TRBV19 and TRBJ1-5): DGGITQSPKYLFRKEGQNVTLSCEQNLNHDAMYWYRQDPGQGLRLIYYSQIVNDFQKGDIAEGYSVSREKKESFPLTVTSAQKNPTAFYLCASSIEPGGNQPQHFGDGTRLSIL.